Below are 29 T cell receptor beta chains sequenced from a single sample in a study of T cell clonality in common variable immunodeficiency. General observations from the study: Common variable immunodeficiency TCR beta sequences reportedly had fewer deletions and N-nucleotide insertions.

Antigen specificity for these receptors is unknown. Data came from immunoSEQ multiplex PCR; TCRdb stores just in-frame clones and leaves some out. This sample has 30,000 to 40,000 clones, each found more than once. The sequenced sample consisted of peripheral blood mononuclear cells. These receptors were obtained from a human donor with common variable immunodeficiency.

This clone was seen ten or more times. The sequence runs out 3 residues before the end of the CDR3; the remainder is reconstructed from the germline J gene. The chain joins TRBV7-8 to TRBJ1-1, with 7 bases identical to TRBD1. CDR3 size: 14 residues. The V gene's germline CDR1 is SGHVS and CDR2 FQNEAQ. J lost 4 bases, V lost 5 bases, and 7 bases had no gene match. Incomplete CDR3 DNA: TGTGCCAGCAGCGTTTCCGCAGGGGGCACTGAA. It is translated as CASSVSAGGTE. The full CDR3 sequence reads CASSVSAGGTEAFF.

This clone showed up many times. Read data end 3 residues before the CDR3 end; the end is taken from the germline J gene. The chain is built from TRBV4-1 and TRBJ2-1; D ambiguous. The CDR3 sequence is 13 residues long. V shed 2 bases and J shed 4 bases, with 6 bases lying between them. Germline CDR1 and CDR2: MGHRA and YSYEKL. The part of the CDR3 DNA that was read is TGCGCCAGCAGCCAAAACGGGTACAATGAG. Its translation: CASSQNGYNE. The complete CDR3 protein is CASSQNGYNEQFF.

This clone was detected a few times. A read error is likely here: a far larger clone is one base away. The missing CDR3 end, 3 residues past where the read stops, is filled in from the germline J gene. V usage is TRBV7-9 and J usage is TRBJ1-2; D not resolved. The CDR3 is 12 amino acids. Germline V gives CDR1 SEHNR, CDR2 FQNEAQ (reference sequence). CDR3 DNA (partial): TGTTCCAGCAGCTTCGTAGGGTCTGGC. Its translation: CSSSFVGSG. The CDR3, in full, reads CSSSFVGSGYTF.

As concerns this clone: The read ends 3 residues before the CDR3 terminus; that terminus is restored from the germline J gene. The V call is TRBV7-3, the J call TRBJ1-5; D gene unclear. This CDR3 is built from 13 residues. Trimming pared 5 bases from V and 4 bases from J, leaving 9 bases between. CDR1 SGHTA and CDR2 FQGTGA come from the germline V gene. CDR3 residues: CASSLEPNQPQHF. Partial CDR3 DNA: TGTGCCAGCAGCCTAGAGCCAAATCAGCCC. The entire variable domain, with the rest obtained from reference TRBV7-3 and TRBJ1-5, is as follows: GAGVSQTPSNKVTEKGKYVELRCDPISGHTALYWYRQSLGQGPEFLIYFQGTGAADDSGLPNDRFFAVRPEGSVSTLKIQRTERGDSAVYLCASSLEPNQPQHFGDGTRLSIL.

In this sample, this clone turned up a few times. The CDR3 goes on 3 residues after the read ends, and that part is filled in from the germline J gene. The genes are TRBV11-2 and TRBJ1-1; D unresolved. Germline V gene data show CDR1 as SGHAT and CDR2 as FQNNGV. CDR3 length: 13 amino acids. The V end lost 8 bases, the J end lost 4 bases, and 14 bases lay between the germline ends. Incomplete CDR3 DNA: TGTGCCAGCGGAACTAGCTTTAGCACTGAA. It translates to CASGTSFSTE. The complete CDR3 sequence is CASGTSFSTEAFF.

This clone was detected a few times. The read is 3 residues too short to cover the CDR3 end, so that end is filled in from the germline J gene. The V gene is TRBV11-1, the J gene TRBJ2-5; 7 bases match TRBD2. In germline, CDR1 is SGHAT, CDR2 FQDESV (reference sequence). The CDR3 covers 15 residues. V was clipped by 5 bases and J by 0 bases; unmatched bases: 6. CDR3: CASSRFGGYQETQYF. The sequenced part of the CDR3 DNA is TGTGCCAGCAGCCGATTCGGGGGGTACCAAGAGACC.

This clone was counted only a few times. Read coverage stops 3 residues before the CDR3 terminus; the germline J gene supplies the remainder. This chain links TRBV30 with TRBJ2-5; a possible D gene is TRBD1 (5 bases). CDR1 GTSNPN and CDR2 SVGIG come from the germline V gene (reference sequence). V shed 0 bases and J shed 6 bases, with 11 bases lying between them. There are 13 residues in the CDR3. The CDR3 DNA, read in part, is TGTGCCTGGAGTGTGTCGGACACGAAGACC. Its protein product is CAWSVSDTKT. The complete CDR3 protein is CAWSVSDTKTQYF.

This clone was detected many times. The read ends 3 residues early relative to the CDR3; the germline J gene fills the gap. The chain joins TRBV7-9 to TRBJ2-1; D may be TRBD2 (5 bases). This CDR3 has 14 residues. CDR1 is SEHNR, CDR2 FQNEAQ, per germline (reference sequence). Trimming cost V 11 bases and J 0 bases, with 14 bases left between them. The part of the CDR3 DNA that was read is TGTGCCTCCAGCGGACGGAGCTCCTACAATGAG. Translation gives CASSGRSSYNE. The whole CDR3 protein reads CASSGRSSYNEQFF.

About this clone itself: A far larger clone is one nucleotide away, so this likely arose from a read error. The read terminates 3 residues before the CDR3 end, so the remaining end is supplied by the germline J gene. Other DNA variants within this sample encode the same CDR3. The gene calls are TRBV2 and TRBJ2-7; D uncertain. CDR1 SNHLY and CDR2 FYNNEI come from the germline V gene. The V end lost 6 bases, the J end lost 3 bases, and 6 bases lay between the germline ends. This CDR3 has 11 residues. Incomplete CDR3 DNA: TGTGCCAGCAGCCTAGACTACGAG. Protein: CASSLDYE. In full, the CDR3 reads CASSLDYEQYF.

This clone was seen ten or more times. Incomplete CDR3 DNA: TGTGCCAGCAGCCAGACAGCGAACACTGAA. Protein sequence: CASSQTANTE. In full, the CDR3 is CASSQTANTEAFF. V and J are TRBV3-1 (or the pseudogene TRBV3-2) and TRBJ1-1; possibly TRBD1 for D (5 bases). The read gets to within 3 residues of the CDR3 end, and the germline J gene fills in the rest. The CDR3 extends over 13 amino acids. V gave up 3 bases and J gave up 1 base, with 6 bases separating them. Per germline, CDR1 LGHDT and CDR2 YNNKEL (reference sequence).

This clone has more than one count but fewer than ten. The read halts 3 residues ahead of the CDR3 end, with the missing end drawn from the germline J gene. This chain uses TRBV7-9 with TRBJ1-1; D is ambiguous. The CDR3 consists of 14 residues. Germline CDR1 is SEHNR and CDR2 is FQNEAQ (reference sequence). V lost 1 base to trimming and J lost 4 bases, with 10 bases between them. Incomplete CDR3 DNA: TGTGCCAGCAGCTTAGTCCCAGAGGGCACTGAA. It codes for CASSLVPEGTE. The CDR3 in full is CASSLVPEGTEAFF.

This clone was observed a few times. The sequenced fragment ends 3 residues before the CDR3 boundary, so the rest is inferred from the germline J gene. This chain joins TRBV5-1 and TRBJ2-7; 8 positions agree with TRBD2. Germline CDR1 and CDR2: SGHRS and YFSETQ. Trimming at V came to 0 bases and at J to 0 bases, leaving 2 bases not matched to a gene. This CDR3 comprises 15 residues. The covered CDR3 bases are TGCGCCAGCAGCTTGGTAGCGGGAAGCTCCTACGAG. Residues: CASSLVAGSSYE. The full CDR3 protein is CASSLVAGSSYEQYF.

This clone was counted at least ten times. The read ends 3 residues early relative to the CDR3; the germline J gene fills the gap. The rearrangement links TRBV15 to TRBJ2-7; 7 positions agree with TRBD2. The CDR3 spans 13 residues. The junction had 8 bases not matched to a gene; V was cut back by 8 bases and J by 4 bases. Per germline, CDR1 LNHNV and CDR2 YYDKDF (reference sequence). CDR3 DNA (partial): TGTGCCACCGGTGCGGGAGTAGGGTACGAG. As protein: CATGAGVGYE. The whole CDR3 protein reads CATGAGVGYEQYF.

About this clone: The read ends 3 residues early relative to the CDR3; the germline J gene fills the gap. The chain combines TRBV6-2 or TRBV6-3 with TRBJ1-4; maybe TRBD1 (5 bases). The CDR3 runs 14 residues. Germline CDR1 is MNHEY and CDR2 is SVGEGT. The V and J ends lost 2 bases and 5 bases respectively, with 9 bases between them. The CDR3 DNA, read in part, is TGTGCCAGCAGTTACGTGACAGCGAATGAAAAA. It codes for CASSYVTANEK. The entire CDR3 sequence reads CASSYVTANEKLFF.

This clone was counted at least ten times. The read terminates 3 residues ahead of where the CDR3 ends, so the germline J gene completes it. The chain joins TRBV28 to TRBJ2-6; tentative D call: TRBD1 (6 bases). The CDR3 covers 14 residues. Trimming cost V 10 bases and J 2 bases, with 12 bases left between them. Germline values: CDR1 MDHEN, CDR2 SYDVKM. The covered CDR3 bases are TGTGCCATACAGGGTTTCGCTGGGGCCAACGTC. Its protein is CAIQGFAGANV. The full CDR3 protein is CAIQGFAGANVLTF.

Concerning this clone itself: Read sequence stops 3 residues before the CDR3 end, and the germline J gene provides the missing end. The chain is built from TRBV11-2 and TRBJ2-5; maybe TRBD1 (5 bases). Trimming left V 5 bases short and J 4 bases short, with 8 bases between. CDR3 length equals 12 residues. Germline CDR1 reads SGHAT; CDR2 reads FQNNGV. CDR3 in amino acids: CASSRDRETQYF. Incomplete CDR3 DNA: TGTGCCAGCAGCCGAGACAGAGAGACC.

With respect to this clone: The CDR3 end is not reached by the read, which stops 3 residues before it; the germline J gene fills it in. The rearrangement uses TRBV7-8 and TRBJ1-2; TRBD1 aligns across 10 bases. Per germline, CDR1 SGHVS and CDR2 FQNEAQ. This CDR3 contains 13 residues. J gave up 3 bases and V 6 bases, and 1 base lay outside the gene matches. CDR3 DNA, as far as it was read: TGTGCCAGCAGTGGACAGGGGGACTATGGC. Encoded protein: CASSGQGDYG. The whole CDR3 sequence is CASSGQGDYGYTF.

This clone was recorded many times. Read coverage stops 3 residues before the CDR3 terminus; the germline J gene supplies the remainder. This chain uses TRBV6-2 or TRBV6-3 with TRBJ2-7; unclear D gene. V gave up 0 bases and J gave up 2 bases, with 14 bases separating them. The length of the CDR3 is 16 residues. Germline CDR1 and CDR2: MNHEY and SVGEGT. CDR3 loop: CASSYSTYDSPYEQYF. The sequenced CDR3 bases are TGTGCCAGCAGTTACTCGACCTACGACTCCCCCTACGAG.

This clone was counted only a few times. The read finishes 3 residues shy of the CDR3 end, and the germline J gene is used to complete it. J is TRBJ2-3 and V is TRBV11-3, with D perhaps matching TRBD1 or TRBD2 (5 bases each). The germline gives CDR1 SGHNT, CDR2 YENEEA. The CDR3 length is 13 residues. CDR3 DNA (partial): TGTGCCAGCAGCTTTGATGCGAGAGGGGCG. It specifies CASSFDARGA. The CDR3 in its entirety is CASSFDARGAQYF.

There are many counts of this clone. The sequenced fragment ends 3 residues before the CDR3 boundary, so the rest is inferred from the germline J gene. This rearrangement joins TRBV7-2 to TRBJ1-5; a weak D match, TRBD1 (5 bases). Trimming took 5 bases from V and 7 from J, leaving 12 bases between them. There are 13 residues in the CDR3. CDR1 SGHTA and CDR2 FQGNSA come from the germline V gene. CDR3 sequence reads: CASSLQGRQPQHF. The CDR3 bases that were read are TGTGCCAGCAGCCTTCAGGGAAGGCAGCCC.

This clone was observed at least ten times. The read finishes 3 residues shy of the CDR3 end, and the germline J gene is used to complete it. The chain combines TRBV9 with TRBJ2-7; D not certain. CDR1 is SGDLS, CDR2 YYNGEE, per germline. This CDR3 comprises 15 residues. The V end lost 1 base, the J end lost 0 bases, and 11 bases lay between the germline ends. CDR3 sequence reads: CASSVSARSSYEQYF. CDR3 bases read: TGTGCCAGCAGCGTATCAGCGAGGAGCTCCTACGAG.

This clone appeared many times. The read gets to within 3 residues of the CDR3 end, and the germline J gene fills in the rest. The chain recombines TRBV7-9 with TRBJ1-2; D is unclear. Trimming cost V 2 bases and J 3 bases, with 7 bases left between them. The CDR3 runs 13 residues. Germline CDR1 SEHNR, CDR2 FQNEAQ (reference sequence). Here the CDR3 reads CASSLLNHYGYTF. Partial CDR3 DNA: TGTGCCAGCAGCTTACTTAATCACTATGGC.

This clone was detected ten times or more. Coverage ceases 3 residues before the CDR3 finishes, and the germline J gene fills in the end. This sequence joins TRBV4-1 and TRBJ1-5; TRBD1 matches at 10 bases. This CDR3 region has 16 residues. Losses at the gene ends were 3 bases for V and 2 bases for J; bases not matched to a gene: 4. The germline gives CDR1 MGHRA, CDR2 YSYEKL. The CDR3 DNA, read in part, is TGCGCCAGCAGCCAGACGACAGGGGGCGGCAATCAGCCC. As protein: CASSQTTGGGNQP. The complete CDR3 sequence is CASSQTTGGGNQPQHF.

This clone was observed at least ten times. The read ends 3 residues shy of where the CDR3 ends; the end is completed using the germline J gene. The chain carries TRBV6-2 or TRBV6-3 and TRBJ1-5; tentative D call: TRBD1 (6 bases). Trimming pared 6 bases from V and 4 bases from J, leaving 22 bases between. The CDR3 has 17 amino acids. Germline V gene data show CDR1 as MNHEY and CDR2 as SVGEGT. The CDR3 loop is CASSPRSGRGRNQPQHF. Partial CDR3 DNA: TGTGCCAGCAGCCCCCGTTCGGGCAGGGGCAGGAATCAGCCC.

Note on this clone: The CDR3 end lies 3 residues beyond the end of the read and is filled in from the germline J gene. V usage is TRBV5-6 and J usage is TRBJ2-5; a weak D match, TRBD1 (5 bases). The germline gives CDR1 SGHDT, CDR2 YYEEEE. The V end was cut by 5 bases, the J end by 6 bases, with 14 bases between. CDR3 length: 13 residues. CDR3 sequence: CASSDSRNKTQYF. The DNA read from the CDR3 is TGTGCCAGCAGTGACAGTCGCAATAAGACC.

Notes on this clone: The read falls 3 residues short of the CDR3 end, and the missing part is taken from the germline J gene. The rearrangement joins TRBV7-9 to TRBJ2-1; 7 bases agree with TRBD1. V lost 5 bases and J lost 7; bases outside the gene matches: 11. CDR3 length: 15 amino acids. From germline, CDR1 is SEHNR and CDR2 FQNEAQ (reference sequence). The CDR3 spells CASSQGDLWRNEQFF. The sequenced CDR3 bases are TGTGCCAGCAGCCAGGGGGATCTCTGGCGGAATGAG. Together with reference TRBV7-9 and TRBJ2-1, the CDR3 gives the full variable domain: DTGVSQNPRHKITKRGQNVTFRCDPISEHNRLYWYRQTLGQGPEFLTYFQNEAQLEKSRLLSDRFSAERPKGSFSTLEIQRTEQGDSAMYLCASSQGDLWRNEQFFGPGTRLTVL.

This clone was observed many times. The CDR3 extends 3 residues past the end of the read, so its final part is completed from the germline J gene. The chain joins TRBV6-2 or TRBV6-3 to TRBJ1-1, with D possibly TRBD1 on 5 matching bases. The germline gives CDR1 MNHEY, CDR2 SVGEGT. The CDR3 extends over 15 amino acids. Trimming pared 0 bases from V and 2 bases from J, leaving 10 bases between. Here the CDR3 reads CASSYSTDRNTEAFF. The covered CDR3 bases are TGTGCCAGCAGTTACTCGACAGACAGAAACACTGAA.

This clone rates as medium-sized (0.01 to 0.1%). From the germline J gene comes the end of the CDR3, since the read stops 3 residues before it. The chain joins TRBV20-1 to TRBJ1-6; 9 nucleotides line up with TRBD1. Trimming at V came to 4 bases and at J to 7 bases, leaving 5 bases not matched to a gene. The germline V gene encodes CDR1 DFQATT and CDR2 SNEGSKA (reference sequence). The CDR3 totals 14 residues. The DNA read from the CDR3 is TGCAGTGCTACACAGGGGGCTAGGAATTCACCC. This sequence encodes CSATQGARNSP. The whole CDR3 sequence reads CSATQGARNSPLHF.

The table lists this clone with many counts. The observed sequence ends 3 residues before the CDR3 terminus, with the missing tail filled in from the germline J gene. The chain uses TRBV5-6 and TRBJ1-2, with 7 bases identical to TRBD1. CDR3 length equals 13 residues. CDR1 is SGHDT, CDR2 YYEEEE, per germline. The CDR3 reads CASSLGTDNGYTF. The DNA read from the CDR3 is TGTGCCAGCAGCCTCGGGACAGACAACGGC.